This T cell receptor (beta chain) was captured by sequencing in a study of shared clonotypes between healthy human individuals. The method was immunoSEQ multiplex PCR; TCRdb's version includes in-frame clones alone and lacks a portion of them. The sample shows 600,000 to 750,000 clones, roughly 72% of them seen only once. This clone was seen many times. The antigen is unknown. Broader study findings: A few donors shared 4.5% to 6.5% of their naive CD4 clonotypes.

Sequencing used memory CD4+ T cells sorted from blood. Indicated subset: CD45RA-negative fraction. The TCR originated in a woman younger than 45 in good health.

The CDR3 DNA reads TGTGCCAGCAGTTACGACAAAGGGTTGCAACCCCTGCGGAATGAAAAACTGTTTTTT. Protein product: CASSYDKGLQPLRNEKLFF. The chain couples TRBV6-7 to TRBJ1-4; D unresolved. TRBV6-7 is reported as an ORF; its role is uncertain. Trimming pared 2 bases from V and 5 bases from J, leaving 24 bases between. This CDR3 spans 19 amino acids.